Below, 17 T cell receptor beta chains from the same sample are listed, as sequenced in a study of PD-1 blockade in classical Hodgkin lymphoma (dated by TCRdb to 2020 to 2021). This sample's time point label indicates: cycle 4 day 1 (C4D1), after less than 7 weeks of nivolumab. Every trial patient had relapsed after autologous stem cell transplantation, and cohorts A, B and C differed in prior brentuximab vedotin exposure. Library construction relied on the immunoSEQ multiplex PCR assay. The table was pulled from immuneACCESS by TCRdb, which kept in-frame rearrangements only. Such tables lose some clones; where checked, under half of the loss comes from unresolved V genes, and the rest has no known cause. In this sample the table shows about 41,000 clones, approximately 67% of which occur a single time. The top ten hold under 3% of the sample. The starting material was peripheral blood mononuclear cells (PBMCs), obtained before the fourth cycle of nivolumab. Every receptor here comes from a human donor with classical Hodgkin lymphoma.

This chain uses TRBV7-9 with TRBJ1-2; possible D gene TRBD1, 6 bases. Germline CDR1 and CDR2: SEHNR and FQNEAQ (reference sequence). The CDR3 consists of 13 residues. Trimming removed 5 bases from V and 8 bases from J, with 15 bases in between. CDR3 in amino acids: CASSTQGPHGYTF. The CDR3 nucleotides read TGTGCCAGCAGCACTCAGGGGCCGCACGGCTACACCTTC.

The chain links TRBV4-1 to TRBJ1-3; D is uncertain. The germline V and J ends were trimmed by 2 bases and 0 bases, with 8 bases remaining between them. The CDR3 runs 15 residues. Looked up from germline, CDR1 is MGHRA and CDR2 is YSYEKL. The CDR3 here is CASSQIHSSGNTIYF. The CDR3 DNA reads as TGCGCCAGCAGCCAAATTCACAGCTCTGGAAACACCATATATTTT.

The chain links TRBV5-6 to TRBJ1-1, with D perhaps matching TRBD1 (5 bases). In germline, CDR1 is SGHDT, CDR2 YYEEEE. The V end was cut by 4 bases, the J end by 8 bases, with 12 bases between. This CDR3 has 12 residues. The CDR3 reads CASSPGTAEAFF. The CDR3 bases are TGTGCCAGCAGCCCGGGGACCGCGGAAGCTTTCTTT.

The chain has TRBV10-3 and TRBJ1-5; the D gene is possibly TRBD1 (5 bases). There are 17 residues in the CDR3. Germline V gene sequence: CDR1 ENHRY, CDR2 SYGVKD. V dropped 3 bases and J dropped 4 bases, with 19 bases sitting between them. The DNA of the CDR3 is TGTGCCATCAGTGACGGTCAGGGCCGGTCGCTAAATCAGCCCCAGCATTTT. The encoded protein is CAISDGQGRSLNQPQHF.

This chain links TRBV7-2 with TRBJ2-5, with D perhaps matching TRBD2 (5 bases). This CDR3 has 13 residues. Germline CDR1 reads SGHTA; CDR2 reads FQGNSA. V was clipped by 1 base and J by 5 bases, with 8 bases between them. The CDR3 is CASSLGPGETQYF. CDR3 DNA sequence: TGTGCCAGCAGCTTAGGTCCGGGGGAGACCCAGTACTTC.

This chain links TRBV30 with TRBJ2-1, with 10 positions matching TRBD2. The CDR3 totals 15 residues. The V gene end was trimmed by 1 base and the J gene end by 6 bases; junction bases not matched to a gene: 6. Germline CDR1 is GTSNPN and CDR2 is SVGIG (reference sequence). Written as DNA, the CDR3 is TGTGCCTGGAGTGCAGCGGGGGGGCCGGGCAATGAGCAGTTCTTC. Translated, it gives CAWSAAGGPGNEQFF. Together with reference TRBV30 and TRBJ2-1, the CDR3 gives the full variable domain: SQTIHQWPATLVQPVGSPLSLECTVEGTSNPNLYWYRQAAGRGLQLLFYSVGIGQISSEVPQNLSASRPQDRQFILSSKKLLLSDSGFYLCAWSAAGGPGNEQFFGPGTRLTVL.

The chain employs TRBV4-3 and TRBJ2-7, with TRBD2 identical over 8 bases. CDR1 is LGHNA, CDR2 YSLEER, per germline. This CDR3 is built from 15 residues. V shed 5 bases, J shed 2 bases, and the junction held 8 bases outside the gene matches. The CDR3 is CASSKGLARTYEQYF. The CDR3 nucleotides read TGCGCCAGCAGCAAAGGACTAGCCCGTACCTACGAGCAGTACTTC.

This chain connects TRBV7-3 to TRBJ2-1, with a possible D match to TRBD2 (5 bases). The CDR3 extends over 18 amino acids. Trimming stripped 4 bases from V and 0 bases from J, with 19 bases between. Germline V gene lookup returns CDR1 SGHTA and CDR2 FQGTGA. The CDR3 region has the DNA TGTGCCAGCAGCTCTGGACCTCTTAGCGCTTACTCCTACAATGAGCAGTTCTTC. Protein: CASSSGPLSAYSYNEQFF.

The V and J genes are TRBV30 and TRBJ2-2; perhaps TRBD2 as D (6 bases). The V and J ends lost 3 bases and 3 bases respectively, with 14 bases between them. Germline V gene sequence: CDR1 GTSNPN, CDR2 SVGIG (reference sequence). CDR3 length equals 15 residues. The CDR3 is CAWSAGRGDTGELFF. In nucleotides, the CDR3 is TGTGCCTGGAGCGCAGGGCGGGGAGACACCGGGGAGCTGTTTTTT.

As DNA, the CDR3 is TGCGCCAGCAGCCAAGACCGTCCGGATACGCAGTATTTT. It translates to CASSQDRPDTQYF. V is TRBV4-1 and J is TRBJ2-3; D is undetermined. CDR1 MGHRA and CDR2 YSYEKL come from the germline V gene. The CDR3 is 13 amino acids. The ends were cut back, 0 bases at V and 6 bases at J, with 7 bases in the middle.

The CDR3 DNA reads TGTGCCAGCAGACCTGGGCGGGGGAACACTGAAGCTTTCTTT. It encodes CASRPGRGNTEAFF. This chain connects TRBV27 to TRBJ1-1; no reliable D call. This CDR3 contains 14 residues. Germline assignment: CDR1 MNHEY and CDR2 SMNVEV (reference sequence). V was shortened by 6 bases and J by 1 base, with 12 bases between the two germline ends.

The chain employs TRBV28 and TRBJ2-7, with D possibly matching TRBD1 (6 bases). The CDR3 is made up of 14 amino acids. The ends were cut back, 6 bases at V and 0 bases at J, with 12 bases in the middle. Germline V CDR1 and CDR2: MDHEN, SYDVKM. The chain's CDR3 is CASSHTGSSYEQYF. The CDR3 nucleotides are TGTGCCAGCAGCCATACAGGGAGCTCCTACGAGCAGTACTTC.

CDR3 protein: CASSQSGNQPQHF. The CDR3 region has the DNA TGTGCCAGCAGCCAATCGGGAAATCAGCCCCAGCATTTT. The chain has TRBV16 and TRBJ1-5; no reliable D call. The CDR3 spans 13 residues. Germline V CDR1 and CDR2: KGHSY, FQNENV. The V end was cut by 0 bases, the J end by 4 bases, with 4 bases between.

The chain employs TRBV6-5 and TRBJ1-2; D is perhaps TRBD1 (5 bases). Germline V gives CDR1 MNHEY, CDR2 SVGAGI. The CDR3 is 12 residues long. V lost 8 bases to trimming and J lost 4 bases, with 11 bases between them. The CDR3 protein is CASGGLVYGYTF. CDR3 DNA sequence: TGTGCCAGCGGGGGATTGGTCTATGGCTACACCTTC.

This chain joins TRBV6-5 and TRBJ2-7, with 7 bases aligning to TRBD1. CDR3 length: 10 amino acids. CDR1 MNHEY and CDR2 SVGAGI come from the germline V gene. CDR3 region: CAAGGYEQYF. DNA for the CDR3: TGTGCGGCAGGGGGCTACGAGCAGTACTTC.

The chain combines TRBV5-1 with TRBJ1-1; no clear D gene. The CDR3 contains 14 residues. V was cut by 0 bases and J by 3 bases, with 9 bases left in between. Germline V gene sequence: CDR1 SGHRS, CDR2 YFSETQ. CDR3 bases: TGCGCCAGCAGCTTGGAGGGTGGGGACACTGAAGCTTTCTTT. It encodes CASSLEGGDTEAFF.

The chain employs TRBV9 and TRBJ2-5; TRBD1 agrees at 8 bases. Germline V CDR1 and CDR2: SGDLS, YYNGEE. The CDR3 is 15 residues long. With 4 bases clipped from V and 3 bases from J, the junction kept 8 bases outside the gene matches. CDR3 loop: CASSTTTTGEETQYF. The CDR3 nucleotides are TGTGCCAGCAGCACAACAACGACAGGGGAAGAGACCCAGTACTTC.